The 28 T cell receptor beta chains below come from one sample, sequenced in a study of blood T cell repertoires in COVID-19 (TCRdb year 2020). Library preparation was by the immunoSEQ multiplex PCR assay. In its TCRdb copy, this immuneACCESS table keeps in-frame sequences only and misses some clones. Where compared with another copy, unresolved V genes explain less than half of these, and the others have no known cause. The sample records some 290,000 clones, 70% to 90% of which are singletons. 3.6% of the sample belongs to the ten largest clones. Sequencing was done on a sample of peripheral blood. Receptor source: a young man with active or convalescent COVID-19.

The chain combines TRBV7-9 with TRBJ2-2; TRBD1 agrees at 10 bases. The CDR3 runs 19 residues. V trimming: 3 bases; J trimming: 0 bases; junction bases outside the gene matches: 10. Germline V lookup: CDR1 SEHNR, CDR2 FQNEAQ (reference sequence). CDR3 in DNA: TGTGCCAGCAGCTTTGGGACAGGGGCGAACTTTGCGAACACCGGGGAGCTGTTTTTT. Translated: CASSFGTGANFANTGELFF.

This clone has just a few counts. V and J are TRBV18 and TRBJ1-3; 7 bases are shared with TRBD1. CDR1 KGHSH and CDR2 LQKENI come from the germline V gene. V dropped 3 bases and J dropped 4; count of bases not matched to a gene: 9. The CDR3 has 16 amino acids. CDR3 sequence (DNA): TGTGCCAGCTCACCCGAGGCGACAGGGTCCGGAAACACCATATATTTT. Residues: CASSPEATGSGNTIYF.

The chain couples TRBV7-9 to TRBJ2-2, with D perhaps matching TRBD1 (5 bases). The germline CDR1 and CDR2 sequences are SEHNR and FQNEAQ (reference sequence). V lost 2 bases, J lost 7 bases, and 20 bases lay in between. The CDR3 is 17 amino acids. CDR3 in DNA: TGTGCCAGCAGCTTATGGGGCAGACAGATAGCAGGCGGGGAGCTGTTTTTT. As protein: CASSLWGRQIAGGELFF.

This chain links TRBV6-5 with TRBJ1-2, with a weak D call TRBD1 (5 bases). Germline V gives CDR1 MNHEY, CDR2 SVGAGI. The CDR3 runs 13 residues. Between the trimmed V and J ends, which lost 6 bases and 7 bases, there was a span of 15 bases. Written as DNA, the CDR3 is TGTGCCAGCAGGCAGGCCCGAGACAGTGGCTACACCTTC. Its protein product is CASRQARDSGYTF.

The chain joins TRBV3-1 (or the pseudogene TRBV3-2) to TRBJ1-3, with unresolved D. V lost 5 bases and J 4 bases, leaving 6 bases between the germline ends. The germline V gene encodes CDR1 LGHDT and CDR2 YNNKEL (reference sequence). The CDR3 length is 12 residues. The CDR3 reads CASSSGGNTIYF. CDR3 coding DNA: TGTGCCAGCAGCTCGGGGGGAAACACCATATATTTT.

The chain combines TRBV19 with TRBJ1-5; tentatively, D is TRBD1 (6 bases). Germline loops: CDR1 LNHDA, CDR2 SQIVND (reference sequence). CDR3 length: 18 amino acids. Here the CDR3 DNA reads TGTGCTACGAAGCCGGACAGCCGTTTCTCTTATAGCAATCAGCCCCAGCATTTT. Protein: CATKPDSRFSYSNQPQHF.

This chain joins TRBV25-1 and TRBJ2-7; TRBD1 might be the D (6 bases). There are 14 residues in the CDR3. Germline loops: CDR1 MGHDK, CDR2 SYGVNS. V was clipped by 6 bases and J by 2 bases, with 14 bases between them. CDR3 sequence: CASRPTGSPYEQYF. Here the CDR3 DNA reads TGTGCCAGCAGACCGACAGGATCCCCCTACGAGCAGTACTTC.

The chain couples TRBV29-1 to TRBJ2-6; TRBD2 is a possible D gene (7 bases). V lost 7 bases and J 16 bases, leaving 26 bases between the germline ends. Germline values: CDR1 SQVTM, CDR2 ANQGSEA. The CDR3 sequence is 14 residues long. The CDR3 nucleotides read TGCAGCGCCCTCCAAGGGGGGGCTACCTCCGGTCTGACTTTC. Protein: CSALQGGATSGLTF.

The chain is built from TRBV6-1 and TRBJ1-3; tentatively, D is TRBD1 (5 bases). V was shortened by 2 bases and J by 0 bases, with 11 bases between the two germline ends. The CDR3 is 16 amino acids. Germline V CDR1 and CDR2: MNHNS, SASEGT. CDR3: CASSERQTLSGNTIYF. The CDR3, as DNA: TGTGCCAGCAGTGAAAGACAGACCCTCTCTGGAAACACCATATATTTT.

The chain employs TRBV9 and TRBJ1-1; TRBD1 is a possible D gene (5 bases). The length of the CDR3 is 15 residues. CDR1 and CDR2 (germline): SGDLS, YYNGEE. V lost 0 bases to trimming and J lost 8 bases, with 17 bases between them. The CDR3 DNA is TGTGCCAGCAGCGTAGTAGTGTTGGGGCAGAAGGAAGCTTTCTTT. Translated, it gives CASSVVVLGQKEAFF.

This sequence joins TRBV7-3 and TRBJ1-3, with no clear D. Trimming left V 3 bases short and J 0 bases short, with 6 bases between. The CDR3 sequence is 14 residues long. Per germline, CDR1 SGHTA and CDR2 FQGTGA. The CDR3: CASSFAGSGNTIYF. The CDR3 region has the DNA TGTGCCAGCAGCTTCGCGGGCTCTGGAAACACCATATATTTT.

The chain uses TRBV5-4 and TRBJ2-3, with a tentative D call TRBD2 (5 bases). Between the trimmed V and J ends, which lost 5 bases and 1 base, there was a span of 5 bases. Germline-derived CDR1 and CDR2 are SGHNT and YYREEE (reference sequence). CDR3 length: 12 amino acids. This chain's CDR3 is CASRRGTDTQYF. As DNA, the CDR3 is TGTGCCAGCAGGCGGGGCACAGATACGCAGTATTTT.

J is TRBJ1-3 and V is TRBV3-1 (or the pseudogene TRBV3-2); TRBD1 matches 10 bases. V was clipped by 2 bases and J by 0 bases; unmatched bases: 10. This CDR3 has 19 amino acids. The germline CDR1 and CDR2 sequences are LGHDT and YNNKEL (reference sequence). Here the CDR3 DNA reads TGTGCCAGCAGCCAATTCGACAGGGGGCCTGATATCTCTGGAAACACCATATATTTT. Encoded protein: CASSQFDRGPDISGNTIYF.

This chain connects TRBV18 to TRBJ2-7, with a possible D match to TRBD2 (6 bases). CDR1 is KGHSH and CDR2 is LQKENI in the germline V gene. CDR3 length equals 17 residues. V lost 4 bases and J lost 2, with 21 bases in between. CDR3 sequence reads: CASSLEQSGLYTYEQYF. The CDR3 region has the DNA TGTGCCAGCTCACTAGAACAAAGCGGGCTTTATACCTACGAGCAGTACTTC.

The gene calls are TRBV29-1 and TRBJ2-1; TRBD2 matches 9 bases. The CDR3 runs to 12 residues. Germline CDR1 SQVTM, CDR2 ANQGSEA. With 8 bases clipped from V and 9 bases from J, the junction kept 8 bases outside the gene matches. The chain's CDR3 is CSKLGLASEQFF. CDR3 bases: TGCAGCAAGCTTGGACTAGCGAGTGAGCAGTTCTTC.

The genes are TRBV27 and TRBJ2-7, with unresolved D. V dropped 8 bases and J dropped 1 base, with 12 bases sitting between them. The CDR3 has 13 residues. Germline CDR1 reads MNHEY; CDR2 reads SMNVEV (reference sequence). The CDR3 nucleotides read TGTGCCAGCGGCCTTATGTATTCCTACGAGCAGTACTTC. Its translation: CASGLMYSYEQYF.

V gene TRBV5-1 combines with J gene TRBJ2-5; TRBD1 agrees at 7 bases. Germline V gives CDR1 SGHRS, CDR2 YFSETQ. The CDR3 consists of 14 residues. The V segment lost 3 bases and the J segment 1 base; nucleotides outside the gene matches: 3. The CDR3: CASSSGQAQETQYF. CDR3 DNA sequence: TGCGCCAGCAGCTCAGGACAGGCCCAAGAGACCCAGTACTTC. Full variable domain (remainder filled in from reference TRBV5-1 and TRBJ2-5): KAGVTQTPRYLIKTRGQQVTLSCSPISGHRSVSWYQQTPGQGLQFLFEYFSETQRNKGNFPGRFSGRQFSNSRSEMNVSTLELGDSALYLCASSSGQAQETQYFGPGTRLLVL.

This clone was found once. This chain uses TRBV28 with TRBJ1-1, with D hard to call. Germline CDR1 is MDHEN and CDR2 is SYDVKM. The V gene lost 8 bases and the J gene lost 2 bases, with 6 bases spanning the gap. There are 11 residues in the CDR3. The DNA of the CDR3 is TGTGCCAGCGTTTTAAACACTGAAGCTTTCTTT. Translating gives CASVLNTEAFF.

The V call is TRBV14, the J call TRBJ2-1; no clear D gene. This CDR3 comprises 13 residues. V shed 5 bases and J shed 1 base, with 6 bases lying between them. The germline gives CDR1 SGHDN, CDR2 FVKESK. CDR3 nucleotides: TGTGCCAGCAGCTCCGGGTCCTACAATGAGCAGTTCTTC. Its translation is CASSSGSYNEQFF.

This clone was detected only once. The chain links TRBV7-9 to TRBJ1-3; D remains ambiguous. CDR3 length equals 14 residues. The V end was cut by 2 bases, the J end by 2 bases, with 7 bases between. Germline CDR1 SEHNR, CDR2 FQNEAQ (reference sequence). CDR3 loop: CASSLRVAGNTIYF. Here the CDR3 DNA reads TGTGCCAGCAGCTTACGTGTAGCTGGAAACACCATATATTTT.

The V gene is TRBV5-8, the J gene TRBJ1-5, with a tentative D call TRBD1 (5 bases). V gave up 2 bases and J gave up 9 bases, with 15 bases separating them. The CDR3 runs to 14 residues. Germline CDR1 and CDR2: SGHTS and YDEGEE. CDR3 bases: TGTGCCAGCAGCTTTGGGGCCCCCACTCGGCCCCAGCATTTT. Translating gives CASSFGAPTRPQHF.

The chain recombines TRBV18 with TRBJ1-6, with D maybe TRBD1 (6 bases). CDR3 length equals 16 residues. V dropped 6 bases and J dropped 7 bases, with 19 bases sitting between them. The germline CDR1 and CDR2 sequences are KGHSH and LQKENI. The CDR3 spells CASSLRGGPLNSPLHF. Here the CDR3 DNA reads TGTGCCAGCTCTCTTCGGGGGGGGCCGTTGAATTCACCCCTCCACTTT.

Here the CDR3 DNA reads TGTGCCAGCAGCTTAGATTCGAACTATGGCTACACCTTC. Translation gives CASSLDSNYGYTF. The J gene is TRBJ1-2, the V gene TRBV7-9; D is uncertain. The V gene lost 1 base and the J gene lost 2 bases, with 5 bases spanning the gap. Per the germline V gene, CDR1 is SEHNR and CDR2 is FQNEAQ (reference sequence). The CDR3 loop spans 13 amino acids. Filled out from reference TRBV7-9 and TRBJ1-2, the complete variable domain reads DTGVSQNPRHKITKRGQNVTFRCDPISEHNRLYWYRQTLGQGPEFLTYFQNEAQLEKSRLLSDRFSAERPKGSFSTLEIQRTEQGDSAMYLCASSLDSNYGYTFGSGTRLTVV.

The genes are TRBV6-5 and TRBJ2-3, with D perhaps TRBD2 (7 bases). CDR3 length: 15 amino acids. Germline CDR1 reads MNHEY; CDR2 reads SVGAGI. The V gene lost 8 bases and the J gene lost 0 bases, with 15 bases spanning the gap. The CDR3 region has the DNA TGTGCCAGCGGGGGGGCTTATTCTAGCACAGATACGCAGTATTTT. It codes for CASGGAYSSTDTQYF.

The CDR3 DNA is TGTGCCAGCTCAGGGGACAGAAACACTGAAGCTTTCTTT. This encodes CASSGDRNTEAFF. This rearrangement joins TRBV18 to TRBJ1-1; 7 positions match TRBD1. The germline gives CDR1 KGHSH, CDR2 LQKENI. Losses at the gene ends were 5 bases for V and 2 bases for J; bases not matched to a gene: 2. This CDR3 is built from 13 residues.

V gene TRBV28 combines with J gene TRBJ1-3; no clear D. Trimming left V 6 bases short and J 11 bases short, with 14 bases between. CDR3 length equals 12 residues. CDR1 and CDR2 (germline): MDHEN, SYDVKM. The CDR3 DNA sequence: TGTGCCAGCAGCTCTGGTAGCAAGGCCATATATTTT. Its translation is CASSSGSKAIYF.

DNA for the CDR3: TGTGCCACCAGTGAGTTGGGACTAGCGGGAGACTACGAGCAGTACTTC. It encodes CATSELGLAGDYEQYF. The J gene is TRBJ2-7, the V gene TRBV24-1; 14 bases are shared with TRBD2. The CDR3 length is 16 residues. Losses at the gene ends were 4 bases for V and 3 bases for J; bases not matched to a gene: 4. Germline V CDR1 and CDR2: KGHDR, SFDVKD.

V gene TRBV11-2 combines with J gene TRBJ2-3, with 7 bases fitting TRBD1. Looked up from germline, CDR1 is SGHAT and CDR2 is FQNNGV. Trimming removed 5 bases from V and 4 bases from J; junction bases left unmatched: 9. This CDR3 has 15 residues. The CDR3 spells CASSQRQGGADTQYF. In nucleotides, the CDR3 is TGTGCCAGCAGCCAAAGACAGGGCGGTGCAGATACGCAGTATTTT.